Listed below are T cell receptor beta chains from one sample, sequenced in a study of CD8 T cells in ankylosing spondylitis. MiXCR, run by TCRdb on the 5' RACE reads, gives a single entry per CDR3 protein. The sample carries roughly 120,000 distinct CDR3 sequences, around 15% recorded once. Sequencing was done on a sample of blood, either unsorted or a sorted T cell fraction (not recorded which). These receptors were collected from a female donor with ankylosing spondylitis or in good health (not recorded which). Each CDR3 is given with its conserved first and last residue. Clone size is given for some rows only: seen once, a few or many times, or a class if the clone is expanded.

V gene: TRBV11-2
J gene: TRBJ2-3
clone size: few
CDR3 protein: CASSPNRGRTRDTDTQYF

V gene: TRBV18
J gene: TRBJ1-2
clone size: many
CDR3 protein: CASSQDSYYGYTF

V gene: TRBV29-1
J gene: TRBJ1-2
clone size: many
CDR3 protein: CSVEWGASSGYTF

V gene: TRBV10-3
J gene: TRBJ2-1
clone size: many
CDR3 protein: CAISDPTEYNEQFF

V gene: TRBV20-1
J gene: TRBJ2-1
clone size: many
CDR3 protein: CSASVALVNEQFF

V gene: TRBV7-2
J gene: TRBJ1-2
clone size: few
CDR3 protein: CASSKGARGYTF

V gene: TRBV4-2
J gene: TRBJ2-7
clone size: many
CDR3 protein: CASRSEDRGGYEQYF

V gene: TRBV18
J gene: TRBJ2-1
clone size: many
CDR3 protein: CASSPRGDSYNEQFF

V gene: TRBV6-1
J gene: TRBJ2-7
clone size: many
CDR3 protein: CASTFPLGGSYEQYF

V gene: TRBV9
J gene: TRBJ2-2
clone size: many
CDR3 protein: CASSHNAVRGGSGELFF

V gene: TRBV20-1
J gene: TRBJ2-5
clone size: many
CDR3 protein: CSASVSGGLETQYF

V gene: TRBV29-1
J gene: TRBJ1-2
clone size: many
CDR3 protein: CSVEDPVSYYGYTF

V gene: TRBV7-7
J gene: TRBJ2-1
clone size: few
CDR3 protein: CASSLGTSGGHHYNEQFF

V gene: TRBV2
J gene: TRBJ2-7
clone size: -
CDR3 protein: CASRNSGSYEQYF

V gene: TRBV3-1
J gene: TRBJ2-2
clone size: many
CDR3 protein: CASSHRGDSTGELFF

V gene: TRBV27
J gene: TRBJ2-1
clone size: few
CDR3 protein: CASSIEGLARYRGGSYNEQFF

V gene: TRBV12-3/TRBV12-4
J gene: TRBJ2-2
clone size: many
CDR3 protein: CASSPRPRHGELFF